This TCR beta chain emerged from a study of Graves' ophthalmopathy and Graves' hyperthyroidism. Findings and caveats of the study: Detected in blood as well were most expanded thyroid clonotypes with frequency above 0.001.

This clonotype was seen ten or more times. Its antigen is not identified. One junction end does not reproduce the germline sequence, and a read error may be involved. RNA transcripts were the template, and TCR beta CDR3 regions were amplified from them. HTBI-primed RT-PCR formed the first round, and a multiplex PCR formed the second. One entry per CDR3 protein results from TCRdb running MiXCR on the multiplex PCR reads. The sample lists a few hundred thousand distinct CDR3 sequences, about 18% occurring once. Exclusion covered patients with other autoimmune diseases or uncontrolled infections (as well as pregnancy or lactation). Fresh peripheral blood, roughly 10 ml, was the PBMC source. Sequenced sample: peripheral blood. The sequence came from an adult woman with stable Graves' hyperthyroidism.

The CDR3 region is CASSQVQAGAMRLENF. The CDR3 DNA reads TGTGCCAGCAGCCAGGTCCAGGCAGGGGCCATGAGGCTTGAGAACTTC. The chain recombines TRBV4-2 with TRBJ1-2; tentatively, D is TRBD1 (6 bases). Germline V gene sequence: CDR1 LGHNA, CDR2 YNFKEQ. CDR3 length: 16 amino acids.